This T cell receptor (beta chain) was observed in a study of blood T cell repertoires in COVID-19. As processed by the authors: Estimation of nucleated cell counts was performed using reference gene primer amplification. The protocol was immunoSEQ multiplex PCR, while the TCRdb copy is restricted to in-frame clones and leaves out a portion. D and trimming come from the DNA, and the V and J calls and clone size come from that table. The table shows 100,000 or so clones, with about 89% occurring only once. A remark on this clone: Other DNA sequences in this specimen translate into the identical CDR3.

With 0 bases removed from V and 5 bases from J, the gap between germline ends came to 10 bases. The CDR3 has 13 amino acids. Germline loops: CDR1 GTSNPN, CDR2 SVGIG (reference sequence). The specimen sequenced was peripheral blood. The sequence was collected from a woman aged 45-60 years in a cohort sampled during active COVID-19. The genes are TRBV30 and TRBJ1-2; D is undetermined. CDR3 loop: CAWSVQGSYGYTF. CDR3 sequence (DNA): TGTGCCTGGAGTGTACAAGGGAGTTATGGCTACACCTTC.